This record covers a single T cell receptor (beta chain). Its antigen is as yet unknown. Time point given: week 23, last vaccination. In every dose of vaccine, 300 ug of mutant IDH1 20-mer peptide was given alongside topical imiquimod. TCRdb's copy holds only in-frame clones and misses some; the assay was immunoSEQ multiplex PCR. The sample contains tens of thousands of clones, about 91% of which appear only once. CDR3 length: 16 amino acids. V gave up 0 bases and J gave up 6 bases, with 17 bases separating them. CDR1 is LGHNA, CDR2 YNFKEQ, per germline. These data belong to a study of a mutant IDH1 vaccine in newly diagnosed glioma.

This clonotype originated in a man in his fifties or sixties with glioma. This material consisted of PBMCs, taken from a glioma patient whose treatment included an IDH1 peptide vaccine. V gene TRBV4-2 combines with J gene TRBJ2-5; D gene uncertain. CDR3 sequence reads: CASSQESPRLGQTQYF. Here the CDR3 DNA reads TGTGCCAGCAGCCAAGAATCCCCCCGTCTCGGTCAGACCCAGTACTTC.